This paragraph covers one T cell receptor (beta chain) sequence. Its antigen remains unknown. The same CDR3 is also encoded by other DNA sequences in this sample. This entry belongs to a study of cytomegalovirus exposure and HLA in healthy donors. Whole-study results and caveats: Despite most TCR sequences being rare, some public TCRs occurred in many donors.

The PCR employed 60 Vbeta primers together with 13 Jbeta primers. Some clones are missing from TCRdb's copy, which holds only in-frame ones; the method was immunoSEQ multiplex PCR. There are some 67,000 clones in the sample, with under 2% held by the top ten. The junction had 4 bases not matched to a gene; V was cut back by 5 bases and J by 5 bases. The length of the CDR3 is 13 residues. Germline V CDR1 and CDR2: MDHEN, SYDVKM. This chain links TRBV28 with TRBJ1-2; 8 bases match TRBD1. The origin of this receptor is a woman aged 25 to 45 in good health and CMV-seronegative. Sequencing input: PBMCs. The CDR3 DNA sequence: TGTGCCAGCAGTCCCGGACAGGGATATGGCTACACCTTC. This translates into CASSPGQGYGYTF.